A single sample is the source of the 31 T cell receptor beta chains below, sequenced in a study of shared clonotypes between healthy human individuals. Sequenced by immunoSEQ multiplex PCR; TCRdb stores in-frame clones only, minus some. Of 2 million to 2.5 million clones in the sample, approximately 94% are singletons; the top ten hold around 0.13%. Sequenced material: naive CD4+ T cells sorted from blood. Documented subset: CD45RA+ positively selected. Source of these receptors: a man aged 18-30 years in good health.

This clone came up a few times. The V gene is TRBV2, the J gene TRBJ1-5; D possibly corresponds to TRBD1 (6 bases). This CDR3 has 15 amino acids. V was trimmed by 4 bases and J by 7 bases, leaving 17 bases between them. Germline assignment: CDR1 SNHLY and CDR2 FYNNEI. The CDR3 loop reads CASSVLDSLRQPQHF. The CDR3 coding sequence is TGTGCCAGCAGTGTCCTGGACAGCCTTAGGCAGCCCCAGCATTTT.

This sequence joins TRBV6-6 and TRBJ2-1, with D possibly TRBD2 on 5 matching bases. Germline V gene lookup returns CDR1 MNHNY and CDR2 SVGAGI (reference sequence). The CDR3 contains 13 residues. V was clipped by 6 bases and J by 5 bases, with 11 bases between them. CDR3 in amino acids: CASSRTEDNEQFF. CDR3 DNA: TGTGCCAGCAGCCGGACTGAGGACAATGAGCAGTTCTTC.

A note on this clone: Distinct nucleotide sequences in the sample also encode this CDR3. V gene TRBV28 combines with J gene TRBJ2-2; D is undetermined. V gave up 7 bases and J gave up 2 bases, with 5 bases separating them. This CDR3 is built from 12 residues. Germline CDR1 reads MDHEN; CDR2 reads SYDVKM. CDR3 in amino acids: CASTENTGELFF. In DNA form, the CDR3 reads TGTGCCAGCACTGAAAACACCGGGGAGCTGTTTTTT.

The chain is built from TRBV9 and TRBJ2-3; the match to TRBD1 covers 8 bases. The CDR3 covers 15 residues. Germline-derived CDR1 and CDR2 are SGDLS and YYNGEE. Losses at the gene ends were 0 bases for V and 3 bases for J; bases not matched to a gene: 3. CDR3 DNA: TGTGCCAGCAGCGTAGAATACAGGGGGACAGATACGCAGTATTTT. Protein product: CASSVEYRGTDTQYF.

The chain carries TRBV5-1 and TRBJ2-5, with D maybe TRBD1 (6 bases). CDR3 length equals 14 residues. CDR1 and CDR2 from the germline V gene are SGHRS and YFSETQ. Trimming stripped 4 bases from V and 7 bases from J, with 17 bases between. This CDR3 is CASSGGTTYGTQYF. DNA for the CDR3: TGCGCCAGCAGCGGTGGGACAACTTATGGGACCCAGTACTTC.

The chain carries TRBV11-3 and TRBJ2-1, with TRBD1 identical over 7 bases. Germline V gene lookup returns CDR1 SGHNT and CDR2 YENEEA. CDR3 length equals 13 residues. V was clipped by 5 bases and J by 6 bases; unmatched bases: 4. The CDR3 DNA sequence: TGTGCCAGCAGCCGGGGACAGATCAATGAGCAGTTCTTC. Protein: CASSRGQINEQFF.

This chain connects TRBV5-1 to TRBJ2-7; TRBD1 aligns across 9 bases. Trimming took 1 base from V and 6 from J; bases not matched to a gene: 5. Germline CDR1 is SGHRS and CDR2 is YFSETQ. The CDR3 has 14 residues. The CDR3: CASSLKGQGREQYF. The DNA of the CDR3 is TGCGCCAGCAGCTTGAAGGGACAGGGTCGCGAGCAGTACTTC.

This chain joins TRBV6-5 and TRBJ2-7; D is perhaps TRBD1 or TRBD2 (5 bases each). The CDR3 is 14 residues long. Germline V gene lookup returns CDR1 MNHEY and CDR2 SVGAGI. The V end lost 4 bases, the J end lost 2 bases, and 12 bases lay between the germline ends. The CDR3 spells CASSFRDGTYEQYF. In DNA form, the CDR3 reads TGTGCCAGCAGTTTCCGGGACGGGACCTACGAGCAGTACTTC.

V usage is TRBV7-9 and J usage is TRBJ1-2; tentatively, D is TRBD1 (6 bases). The ends were cut back, 1 base at V and 7 bases at J, with 16 bases in the middle. Germline V lookup: CDR1 SEHNR, CDR2 FQNEAQ (reference sequence). The CDR3 is 15 amino acids. The DNA of the CDR3 is TGTGCCAGCAGCTTAGGGGCAGGGGATTGGAGTGGCTACACCTTC. Translation gives CASSLGAGDWSGYTF.

The chain employs TRBV7-2 and TRBJ2-7, with D maybe TRBD2 (6 bases). Trimming pared 5 bases from V and 0 bases from J, leaving 11 bases between. This CDR3 is built from 14 residues. Germline V gene sequence: CDR1 SGHTA, CDR2 FQGNSA. The CDR3 coding sequence is TGTGCCAGCAGCCCCGAGACTAGCTCCTACGAGCAGTACTTC. This codes for CASSPETSSYEQYF.

This chain uses TRBV6-5 with TRBJ1-6; weak D call: TRBD1 (5 bases). Germline V gene data show CDR1 as MNHEY and CDR2 as SVGAGI. The CDR3 covers 15 residues. V was clipped by 6 bases and J by 9 bases, with 18 bases between them. DNA of the CDR3: TGTGCCAGCAGCCGGGACGGAGGATTATCTTCACCCCTCCACTTT. Amino acids: CASSRDGGLSSPLHF.

V and J are TRBV5-5 and TRBJ2-1; D possibly corresponds to TRBD2 (6 bases). Germline-derived CDR1 and CDR2 are SGHKS and YYEKEE (reference sequence). There are 13 residues in the CDR3. The germline V and J ends were trimmed by 3 bases and 14 bases, with 18 bases remaining between them. The CDR3 sequence: CASSWELTSLKFF. The CDR3 bases are TGTGCCAGCAGCTGGGAGCTGACTAGTCTCAAGTTCTTC.

This chain links TRBV7-2 with TRBJ1-6; the D gene is possibly TRBD1 (5 bases). The V gene lost 1 base and the J gene lost 6 bases, with 10 bases spanning the gap. Germline V lookup: CDR1 SGHTA, CDR2 FQGNSA. This CDR3 is 15 amino acids long. As DNA, the CDR3 is TGTGCCAGCAGCTTAGAGGGACTGGCTAATTCACCCCTCCACTTT. Amino acid sequence: CASSLEGLANSPLHF.

The rearrangement joins TRBV5-4 to TRBJ2-2; 7 nucleotides line up with TRBD2. V lost 1 base, J lost 4 bases, and 1 base stayed unmatched. Per germline, CDR1 SGHNT and CDR2 YYREEE (reference sequence). The CDR3 sequence is 14 residues long. CDR3: CASSLPGGTGELFF. For the CDR3, the DNA is TGTGCCAGCAGCTTGCCGGGGGGCACCGGGGAGCTGTTTTTT.

This clone was picked up a small number of times. The chain uses TRBV25-1 and TRBJ1-6; D gene uncertain. The V end lost 8 bases, the J end lost 10 bases, and 15 bases lay between the germline ends. Germline CDR1 MGHDK, CDR2 SYGVNS. CDR3 length equals 13 residues. The CDR3 is CASGGRGGSPLHF. The DNA of the CDR3 is TGTGCCAGCGGCGGACGTGGTGGGTCACCCCTCCACTTT.

The rearrangement links TRBV7-2 to TRBJ1-2; no clear D. The CDR3 covers 13 residues. Deletions cut 1 base from V and 7 bases from J, with 10 bases between. In germline, CDR1 is SGHTA, CDR2 FQGNSA. The CDR3 DNA is TGTGCCAGCAGCTTAGAAGCCTTGGGTGGCTACACCTTC. It yields the protein CASSLEALGGYTF.

This chain joins TRBV5-1 and TRBJ1-4, with TRBD1 identical over 7 bases. Germline V gene sequence: CDR1 SGHRS, CDR2 YFSETQ. The CDR3 loop spans 15 amino acids. V dropped 4 bases and J dropped 7; count of bases not matched to a gene: 10. As DNA, the CDR3 is TGCGCCAGCAGCCCAAACGACAGGGTGGGTGAAAAACTGTTTTTT. It codes for CASSPNDRVGEKLFF.

CDR3 in DNA: TGTGCCAGCAGTACACAGGGGCGGGGTAACACTGAAGCTTTCTTT. It translates to CASSTQGRGNTEAFF. The chain recombines TRBV5-6 with TRBJ1-1; 7 bases fit TRBD1. Germline trimming cut 5 bases from V and 2 bases from J; bases unmatched to any gene: 9. The CDR3 is 15 amino acids. CDR1 is SGHDT, CDR2 YYEEEE, per germline.

This chain joins TRBV7-3 and TRBJ2-6; perhaps D is TRBD1 or TRBD2 (5 bases each). The CDR3 is 12 amino acids. Germline-derived CDR1 and CDR2 are SGHTA and FQGTGA. Deletions cut 4 bases from V and 11 bases from J, with 9 bases between. CDR3: CASSYRGDVLTF. The CDR3 coding sequence is TGTGCCAGCAGCTATCGGGGCGACGTCCTGACTTTC. The complete variable domain, with remaining parts taken from reference TRBV7-3 and TRBJ2-6, reads GAGVSQTPSNKVTEKGKYVELRCDPISGHTALYWYRQSLGQGPEFLIYFQGTGAADDSGLPNDRFFAVRPEGSVSTLKIQRTERGDSAVYLCASSYRGDVLTFGAGSRLTVL.

This clone was detected once. This chain connects TRBV6-1 to TRBJ2-7; 8 positions agree with TRBD1. The CDR3 extends over 15 amino acids. CDR1 and CDR2 from the germline V gene are MNHNS and SASEGT. V lost 3 bases, J lost 5 bases, and 9 bases stayed unmatched. The CDR3 region has the DNA TGTGCCAGCAGTGAGGCACAGGACAGGGAAAACGAGCAGTACTTC. This sequence encodes CASSEAQDRENEQYF.

On this clone itself: Because it lacks the conserved phenylalanine or tryptophan at the end, this CDR3 is likely a read error. It is unclear where the CDR3 begins or ends on the DNA, so no DNA is shown, and the CDR3 is as TCRdb lists it. The chain combines TRBV5-1 with TRBJ2-7; the DNA was not used to check the table's D call, TRBD1. The length of the CDR3 is 11 amino acids, counting both ends. Germline CDR1 and CDR2: SGHRS and YFSETQ. The CDR3 here is CASRPLGDRLL.

This chain connects TRBV7-6 to TRBJ2-2; unclear D gene. CDR1 and CDR2 from the germline V gene are SGHVS and FNYEAQ. This CDR3 is 14 amino acids long. Between the trimmed V and J ends, which lost 5 bases and 0 bases, there was a span of 7 bases. CDR3 sequence: CASSIGPNTGELFF. DNA for the CDR3: TGTGCCAGCAGCATAGGTCCGAACACCGGGGAGCTGTTTTTT.

Concerning this clone itself: One end of the junction varies from germline; a read error may be responsible. The rearrangement links TRBV7-2 to TRBJ2-4; tentatively, D is TRBD1 or TRBD2 (6 bases each). Germline V gives CDR1 SGHTA, CDR2 FQGNSA. The CDR3 spans 15 residues. The CDR3 DNA reads TGTGCCAGCAGTCCCGCCCCGGGGGCCACAAACATTCAGTACTTC. Amino acids: CASSPAPGATNIQYF.

This clone was found once. This chain connects TRBV11-2 to TRBJ2-7, with 7 bases matching TRBD1. The V gene's germline CDR1 is SGHAT and CDR2 FQNNGV. After removal of 5 bases from V and 3 bases from J, the junction contained 7 bases not matched to a gene. The CDR3 runs 14 residues. CDR3 sequence: CASSEKQGNYEQYF. The DNA of the CDR3 is TGTGCCAGCAGCGAGAAACAGGGGAACTACGAGCAGTACTTC.

The V call is TRBV29-1, the J call TRBJ2-1; D gene uncertain. Germline-derived CDR1 and CDR2 are SQVTM and ANQGSEA. The CDR3 sequence is 11 residues long. V was shortened by 1 base and J by 13 bases, with 11 bases between the two germline ends. CDR3 sequence (DNA): TGCAGCGTTGAAGGGACCTCGGAACAGTTCTTC. Translating gives CSVEGTSEQFF.

About this clone: The same CDR3 arises from other DNA sequences in this sample as well. V and J are TRBV5-1 and TRBJ2-7; TRBD2 agrees at 7 bases. V lost 0 bases to trimming and J lost 2 bases; unmatched junction nucleotides: 2. CDR1 SGHRS and CDR2 YFSETQ come from the germline V gene. CDR3 length equals 14 residues. The CDR3 here is CASSLAGTTYEQYF. CDR3 nucleotide sequence: TGCGCCAGCAGCTTGGCCGGGACTACCTACGAGCAGTACTTC.

As for this clone: The sample holds other DNA sequences that translate to the same CDR3. The chain recombines TRBV6-5 with TRBJ2-4, with D unresolved. Germline loops: CDR1 MNHEY, CDR2 SVGAGI. Trimming shortened V by 5 bases and J by 0 bases, and 8 bases separated the two germline ends. The CDR3 spans 14 residues. The CDR3 reads CASSPGLAKNIQYF. The CDR3 nucleotides are TGTGCCAGCAGTCCAGGTTTAGCCAAAAACATTCAGTACTTC.

The rearrangement links TRBV7-3 to TRBJ1-1; D uncertain. The CDR3 has 12 amino acids. The germline V and J ends were trimmed by 4 bases and 1 base, with 4 bases remaining between them. CDR1 SGHTA and CDR2 FQGTGA come from the germline V gene. The CDR3 region is CASSSKNTEAFF. DNA for the CDR3: TGTGCCAGCAGCTCCAAGAACACTGAAGCTTTCTTT.

The chain is built from TRBV30 and TRBJ2-3; D unclear. This CDR3 spans 14 amino acids. The ends were cut back, 0 bases at V and 2 bases at J, with 9 bases in the middle. CDR1 is GTSNPN and CDR2 is SVGIG in the germline V gene (reference sequence). CDR3 coding DNA: TGTGCCTGGAGTGTCCGACTGTTCACAGATACGCAGTATTTT. It translates to CAWSVRLFTDTQYF.

As to this clone: Within the sample, other DNA sequences also encode this same CDR3. The CDR3 DNA is TGCGCCAGCAGCCAAGCCTCCTCCTACGAGCAGTACTTC. Translation gives CASSQASSYEQYF. The chain is built from TRBV4-1 and TRBJ2-7; D unclear. The germline CDR1 and CDR2 sequences are MGHRA and YSYEKL. V was shortened by 1 base and J by 0 bases, with 4 bases between the two germline ends. This CDR3 is 13 amino acids long.

The genes are TRBV19 and TRBJ2-6; D call uncertain. The germline gives CDR1 LNHDA, CDR2 SQIVND (reference sequence). V lost 4 bases, J lost 2 bases, and 15 bases lay in between. This CDR3 has 17 amino acids. CDR3 nucleotides: TGTGCCAGTAGTACCGGACGTCAGGAGCCTGGGGCCAACGTCCTGACTTTC. Its protein is CASSTGRQEPGANVLTF.